This is a list of T cell receptor beta chains from one sample in a study of cytomegalovirus exposure and HLA in healthy donors. Repertoires were generated with immunoSEQ multiplex PCR, while TCRdb's copy carries only in-frame clones and drops some. Its table lists about 160,000 clones. Sequenced input: PBMCs. Receptor source: a woman aged 55 to 70 in good health and CMV-seronegative. Each CDR3 is given with its conserved first and last residue. The order of the fields is V gene, D gene, J gene, CDR3 protein, CDR3 DNA. D genes are given only for firm matches.

v_call: TRBV19
d_call: TRBD1
j_call: TRBJ1-3
cdr3_aa: CASSIRRGHGNTIYF
cdr3_nt: TGTGCCAGTAGTATCAGAAGGGGGCACGGAAACACCATATATTTT

v_call: TRBV20-1
d_call: .
j_call: TRBJ2-7
cdr3_aa: CSAATGEQYF
cdr3_nt: TGCAGTGCTGCTACAGGCGAGCAGTACTTC

v_call: TRBV19
d_call: .
j_call: TRBJ2-5
cdr3_aa: CASSMVDRRETQYF
cdr3_nt: TGTGCCAGTAGTATGGTCGACAGGCGTGAGACCCAGTACTTC

v_call: TRBV6-1
d_call: .
j_call: TRBJ2-7
cdr3_aa: CASSEYRVYEQYF
cdr3_nt: TGTGCCAGCAGTGAATACAGGGTCTACGAGCAGTACTTC

v_call: TRBV19
d_call: TRBD1
j_call: TRBJ1-5
cdr3_aa: CASSRTGGDQPQHF
cdr3_nt: TGTGCCAGTAGTCGGACAGGGGGCGATCAGCCCCAGCATTTT

v_call: TRBV7-2
d_call: .
j_call: TRBJ1-5
cdr3_aa: CASSPLRGDNQPQHF
cdr3_nt: TGTGCCAGCAGCCCCCTCCGGGGGGACAATCAGCCCCAGCATTTT

v_call: TRBV12-5
d_call: TRBD2
j_call: TRBJ2-1
cdr3_aa: CASGLTRGSGNYEQFF
cdr3_nt: TGTGCTAGTGGATTAACTCGGGGTAGCGGGAACTATGAGCAGTTCTTC

v_call: TRBV19
d_call: .
j_call: TRBJ1-1
cdr3_aa: CASIGANTEAFF
cdr3_nt: TGTGCCAGTATAGGAGCGAACACTGAAGCTTTCTTT

v_call: TRBV5-1
d_call: TRBD1
j_call: TRBJ2-4
cdr3_aa: CASSLAETGNPKNIQYF
cdr3_nt: TGCGCCAGCAGCTTGGCCGAGACAGGGAACCCCAAAAACATTCAGTACTTC

v_call: TRBV5-4
d_call: TRBD2
j_call: TRBJ2-7
cdr3_aa: CASSPGLAGGPGEQYF
cdr3_nt: TGTGCCAGCAGCCCCGGACTAGCGGGAGGGCCCGGGGAGCAGTACTTC

v_call: TRBV19
d_call: .
j_call: TRBJ2-1
cdr3_aa: CASSIFHNEQFF
cdr3_nt: TGTGCCAGTAGTATCTTCCACAATGAGCAGTTCTTC

v_call: TRBV7-3
d_call: TRBD1
j_call: TRBJ2-3
cdr3_aa: CASSLFGTGKDTQYF
cdr3_nt: TGTGCCAGCAGCTTATTCGGGACAGGTAAAGATACGCAGTATTTT

v_call: TRBV5-1
d_call: .
j_call: TRBJ2-7
cdr3_aa: CASSFRGNEQYF
cdr3_nt: TGCGCCAGCAGCTTCAGGGGCAACGAGCAGTACTTC

v_call: TRBV6-6
d_call: .
j_call: TRBJ1-2
cdr3_aa: CASTPDRSNYGYTF
cdr3_nt: TGTGCCAGCACCCCCGACAGGTCTAACTATGGCTACACCTTC

v_call: TRBV5-5
d_call: TRBD2
j_call: TRBJ2-3
cdr3_aa: CASSLAPGLAADTQYF
cdr3_nt: TGTGCCAGCAGCTTGGCACCTGGACTAGCGGCAGATACGCAGTATTTT